This T cell receptor beta chain was recorded in a study of blood T cells in healthy people across ages. This clonotype was counted a few times. Germline V CDR1 and CDR2: DFQATT, SNEGSKA (reference sequence). Unmatched junction bases numbered 7, after V lost 0 bases and J lost 0 bases. The CDR3 has 16 residues. The donors, all healthy, were Caucasians living in Russia, aged roughly 6 to 95. It was with a sample-barcoded 5' primer and a J-beta primer mix that a second PCR of roughly 6 to 11 cycles was run. TCRdb re-derived calls from the 5' RACE reads in MiXCR, one entry per CDR3 protein. The sample contains more than 650,000 distinct CDR3 sequences, roughly 24% of which appear only once. This sample also belongs to another study, concerning T cells of mothers and their children. From that report: The shaping of TCR recombination output by thymic selection is similar in related and unrelated pairs.

Sequencing was done on a sample of blood. The J gene is TRBJ2-5, the V gene TRBV20-1, with 7 nucleotides matching TRBD1. The source of this sequence is a boy between 10 and 17 years old in good health. The CDR3 region is CSARDLDRQYQETQYF. For the CDR3, the DNA is TGCAGTGCTAGAGATCTGGACAGGCAGTACCAAGAGACCCAGTACTTC.